This is a list of T cell receptor beta chains from one sample in a study of radiotherapy plus CTLA-4 blockade in lung cancer. Here immunoSEQ multiplex PCR was the method, and the copy in TCRdb shows in-frame clones only, minus some. This table has about 40,000 clones, approximately 86% appearing once. The sample was peripheral blood, taken from a patient treated with radiotherapy plus ipilimumab. These receptors were obtained from a human donor with non-small cell lung cancer whose response to radiotherapy plus ipilimumab could not be evaluated. Each CDR3 is given with its conserved first and last residue. D genes are given only for firm matches. Expanded clones are given a class, and other clones once, few, many or no size at all.

once TRBJ2-2 TRBV5-5 . CASSPRLGGVNTGELFF TGTGCCAGCAGCCCTCGGTTAGGGGGTGTGAACACCGGGGAGCTGTTTTTT
once TRBJ2-7 TRBV27 TRBD2 CASFRASGDSYEQYF TGTGCCAGCTTCCGGGCTAGCGGGGACTCCTACGAGCAGTACTTC
. TRBJ1-3 TRBV28 . CASSLPPGSSGNTIYF TGTGCCAGCAGTTTACCGCCAGGCAGCTCTGGAAACACCATATATTTT
. TRBJ2-7 TRBV28 TRBD1 CASSSTPDRGHEQYF TGTGCCAGCAGTTCTACCCCAGACAGGGGGCACGAGCAGTACTTC
. TRBJ1-4 TRBV2 TRBD1 CASSGDSRIVPDAHNEKLFF TGTGCCAGCAGCGGGGACAGCCGAATTGTTCCGGACGCGCATAATGAAAAACTGTTTTTT
. TRBJ2-5 TRBV4-2 . CASSQVGGRGQETQYF TGTGCCAGCAGCCAAGTAGGGGGGCGGGGGCAAGAGACCCAGTACTTC
. TRBJ2-2 TRBV28 TRBD1 CASTRQGANTGELFF TGTGCCAGCACCAGACAGGGGGCGAACACCGGGGAGCTGTTTTTT
. TRBJ1-2 TRBV4-2 . CASTPKRDSANYGYTF TGTGCCAGCACCCCAAAGCGAGATTCAGCTAACTATGGCTACACCTTC
. TRBJ2-7 TRBV20-1 . CSATSGLEQYF TGCAGTGCTACCTCAGGGCTCGAGCAGTACTTC
once TRBJ2-1 TRBV4-1 . CASSQDYQGYEQFF TGCGCCAGCAGCCAAGACTACCAGGGCTATGAGCAGTTCTTC
. TRBJ2-1 TRBV19 TRBD2 CASSGRALNEQFF TGTGCCAGTAGCGGGAGGGCCCTCAATGAGCAGTTCTTC
. TRBJ2-3 TRBV4-1 TRBD2 CASSQGGGVSTDTQYF TGCGCCAGCAGCCAAGGCGGGGGGGTTAGCACAGATACGCAGTATTTT
. TRBJ1-5 TRBV7-9 . CASSLSQGSASNKNQPQHF TGTGCCAGCAGCTTAAGTCAGGGGTCAGCCTCCAACAAAAATCAGCCCCAGCATTTT
. TRBJ1-5 TRBV19 . CASSIAGAGGNQPQHF TGTGCCAGTAGTATAGCAGGGGCCGGTGGCAATCAGCCCCAGCATTTT
. TRBJ2-7 TRBV27 . CASSFVGTPSYEQYF TGTGCCAGCAGTTTCGTCGGGACACCCTCCTACGAGCAGTACTTC
. TRBJ1-1 TRBV27 . CASRGAGSTEAFF TGTGCCAGCAGGGGCGCGGGGTCCACTGAAGCTTTCTTT
. TRBJ1-2 TRBV28 TRBD1 CASIAYPDRVGGYTF TGTGCCAGCATCGCTTATCCGGACAGGGTTGGTGGCTACACCTTC
. TRBJ2-1 TRBV28 . CASSLVDGHSYNEQFF TGTGCCAGCAGTCTTGTGGACGGACACTCCTACAATGAGCAGTTCTTC
. TRBJ2-7 TRBV27 . CASSPGISYEQYF TGTGCCAGCTCCCCTGGCATCTCCTACGAGCAGTACTTC
. TRBJ1-2 TRBV5-4 . CASWMRAANYGYTF TGTGCCAGCTGGATGAGGGCGGCGAACTATGGCTACACCTTC
. TRBJ2-1 TRBV28 . CASSSGHSSYNEQFF TGTGCCAGCAGTTCGGGACATAGCTCCTACAATGAGCAGTTCTTC
few TRBJ2-1 TRBV5-1 TRBD1 CASSPRTGSGLSNEQFF TGCGCCAGCAGCCCTAGGACAGGGAGTGGGTTAAGTAATGAGCAGTTCTTC
. TRBJ2-2 TRBV19 TRBD2 CASATSGAGTGELFF TGTGCCAGCGCGACTAGCGGGGCCGGCACCGGGGAGCTGTTTTTT
. TRBJ2-7 TRBV15 TRBD2 CATSVGTSDSYEQYF TGTGCCACCAGCGTCGGGACTAGCGACTCCTACGAGCAGTACTTC
. TRBJ1-4 TRBV29-1 . CSAGTNREEKLFF TGCAGCGCCGGGACCAACAGGGAAGAAAAACTGTTTTTT
. TRBJ1-5 TRBV4-2 . CASSPKGGENQPQHF TGTGCCAGCAGCCCAAAAGGAGGAGAGAATCAGCCCCAGCATTTT
. TRBJ1-1 TRBV29-1 TRBD1 CSVQGMGLGSEAFF TGCAGCGTACAGGGGATGGGGCTGGGGTCTGAAGCTTTCTTT
. TRBJ2-3 TRBV28 . CASRDWGVTDTQYF TGTGCCAGCAGGGACTGGGGGGTCACAGATACGCAGTATTTT
. TRBJ2-7 TRBV11-2 . CASSLDWVKDEQYF TGTGCCAGCAGCCTGGACTGGGTAAAGGACGAGCAGTACTTC
few TRBJ1-1 TRBV7-2 . CASSFQGLKSEAFF TGTGCCAGCAGCTTTCAGGGGCTGAAGAGTGAAGCTTTCTTT
. TRBJ2-1 TRBV7-2 TRBD1 CASSVSGGSTYNEQFF TGTGCCAGCAGCGTCTCAGGGGGCAGCACCTACAATGAGCAGTTCTTC
. TRBJ1-1 TRBV2 . CASNSWRDTEAFF TGTGCCAGCAATTCGTGGAGGGACACTGAAGCTTTCTTT
once TRBJ2-7 TRBV20-1 . CSARAYEQYF TGCAGTGCTAGAGCTTACGAGCAGTACTTC
once TRBJ2-7 TRBV11-2 TRBD1 CASSSETGTGVNEQYF TGTGCCAGCAGCTCTGAAACCGGGACAGGGGTCAACGAGCAGTACTTC
. TRBJ2-4 TRBV11-2 . CASSFGGRGNIQYF TGTGCCAGCAGCTTCGGAGGCAGAGGAAACATTCAGTACTTC
. TRBJ1-2 TRBV27 TRBD1 CASSFRDRGQRNYGYTF TGTGCCAGCAGTTTCCGGGACAGGGGGCAGAGGAACTATGGCTACACCTTC
. TRBJ1-6 TRBV7-6 TRBD1 CASSFGQGRYNSPLHF TGTGCCAGCAGCTTCGGACAGGGGCGGTATAATTCACCCCTCCACTTT
. TRBJ1-2 TRBV19 . CASSVQAPYGYTF TGTGCCAGTAGTGTTCAGGCCCCCTATGGCTACACCTTC
. TRBJ2-1 TRBV4-3 . CASSQGAAGSSYNEQFF TGCGCCAGCAGCCAAGGGGCAGCGGGCAGCTCCTACAATGAGCAGTTCTTC
. TRBJ2-1 TRBV5-1 TRBD1 CASLETGGSYNEQFF TGCGCCAGCCTCGAGACAGGGGGCTCCTACAATGAGCAGTTCTTC
. TRBJ2-1 TRBV11-3 TRBD2 CASSLDTSGGSSYNEQFF TGTGCCAGCAGCTTAGATACTAGCGGGGGGTCGTCCTACAATGAGCAGTTCTTC
once TRBJ2-5 TRBV12-5 . CASGPTGGTQYF TGTGCTAGTGGTCCGACCGGCGGGACCCAGTACTTC
. TRBJ1-4 TRBV6-1 . CASSRGPNEKLFF TGTGCCAGCAGTCGGGGTCCTAATGAAAAACTGTTTTTT
. TRBJ2-1 TRBV5-4 . CASSSARSYNEQFF TGTGCCAGCAGCTCAGCGCGCTCCTACAATGAGCAGTTCTTC
. TRBJ1-2 TRBV4-2 TRBD1 CASSQDDRVDGYTF TGTGCCAGCAGCCAGGATGACAGGGTGGATGGCTACACCTTC
. TRBJ2-1 TRBV28 . CASSQGYEQFF TGTGCCAGCAGTCAGGGCTATGAGCAGTTCTTC
. TRBJ2-2 TRBV10-3 . CALQEVLSTGELFF TGTGCCCTACAGGAAGTTCTCAGCACCGGGGAGCTGTTTTTT
. TRBJ1-2 TRBV19 TRBD1 CASSTGGSNYGYTF TGTGCCAGTAGTACAGGGGGTTCGAACTATGGCTACACCTTC
. TRBJ2-7 TRBV7-9 TRBD2 CASSLGAVGLAGRSYEQYF TGTGCCAGCAGCTTAGGGGCCGTGGGACTAGCGGGCCGCTCCTACGAGCAGTACTTC
. TRBJ2-1 TRBV11-2 TRBD2 CASSSRSGPSGGARFF TGTGCCAGCAGCTCCAGGTCCGGTCCTAGCGGGGGGGCCAGGTTCTTC
few TRBJ2-7 TRBV4-2 TRBD2 CASSQGLAGGGPVNYEQYF TGTGCCAGCAGCCAGGGACTAGCGGGGGGGGGCCCTGTCAACTACGAGCAGTACTTC
. TRBJ2-1 TRBV10-3 TRBD2 CAISEGLADLDEQFF TGTGCCATCAGTGAGGGACTAGCGGATCTGGATGAGCAGTTCTTC
. TRBJ2-2 TRBV5-8 TRBD1 CASSKRQGAFPGELFF TGTGCCAGCAGTAAACGACAGGGGGCTTTTCCCGGGGAGCTGTTTTTT
few TRBJ1-3 TRBV13 . CASSVDRNSGNTIYF TGTGCCAGCAGCGTGGACAGAAACTCTGGAAACACCATATATTTT
medium-sized TRBJ1-2 TRBV7-9 . CASSHITGTNKGYTF TGTGCCAGCAGCCACATTACAGGGACGAATAAGGGCTACACCTTC
. TRBJ1-3 TRBV19 . CASSGQGISGNTIYF TGTGCCAGTAGTGGCCAGGGGATCTCTGGAAACACCATATATTTT
few TRBJ2-2 TRBV19 TRBD2 CASTSGGLPTELFF TGTGCCAGTACCTCGGGAGGCCTTCCGACAGAGCTGTTTTTT
few TRBJ2-1 TRBV29-1 . CSSLGASSYNEQFF TGCAGCTCGCTGGGGGCGAGCTCCTACAATGAGCAGTTCTTC
. TRBJ1-1 TRBV14 . CASSPVRGGNTEAFF TGTGCCAGCAGCCCGGTACGAGGGGGTAACACTGAAGCTTTCTTT
. TRBJ1-1 TRBV6-1 TRBD1 CASSGGQMNTEAFF TGTGCCAGCAGTGGGGGACAGATGAACACTGAAGCTTTCTTT